This passage covers 23 T cell receptor beta chains from one sample sequenced in a study of beta chain features in type 1 diabetes. General study points: Significant though moderate, a shortening of TCRB CDR3s appeared in all four CD4+ subsets of Type 1 diabetes patients.

The antigens for these receptors are not known. The isolated RNA, all of it, was reverse transcribed, so expressed TCRB transcripts were what got sequenced. Method: immunoSEQ multiplex PCR; TCRdb's copy keeps in-frame clones and lacks some. The profile shows 120,000 or so clones, roughly 17% of them singletons. Material: central memory CD4+ T cells from blood. The origin of the receptors is a man aged 18 to 29 with type 1 diabetes.

The chain joins TRBV5-6 to TRBJ1-2, with TRBD1 matching 10 bases. Germline trimming cut 4 bases from V and 7 bases from J; bases unmatched to any gene: 10. The germline V gene encodes CDR1 SGHDT and CDR2 YYEEEE. The CDR3 runs 15 residues. The CDR3 here is CASSGYWDRGFGYTF. CDR3 nucleotide sequence: TGTGCCAGCAGCGGGTACTGGGACAGGGGCTTTGGCTACACCTTC.

This clone occurred a few times. The CDR3 loop reads CASSEVRDGGEQYF. The CDR3 coding sequence is TGTGCCAGCAGTGAAGTCCGGGACGGAGGCGAGCAGTACTTC. The rearrangement links TRBV2 to TRBJ2-7; TRBD1 or TRBD2 may be the D gene (5 bases each). The V end lost 1 base, the J end lost 6 bases, and 13 bases lay between the germline ends. The CDR3 totals 14 residues. Looked up from germline, CDR1 is SNHLY and CDR2 is FYNNEI. The entire variable domain, with the rest obtained from reference TRBV2 and TRBJ2-7, is as follows: EPEVTQTPSHQVTQMGQEVILRCVPISNHLYFYWYRQILGQKVEFLVSFYNNEISEKSEIFDDQFSVERPDGSNFTLKIRSTKLEDSAMYFCASSEVRDGGEQYFGPGTRLTVT.

The genes are TRBV29-1 and TRBJ2-1, with a possible D match to TRBD2 (5 bases). Germline V gene sequence: CDR1 SQVTM, CDR2 ANQGSEA. V was clipped by 3 bases and J by 8 bases, with 17 bases between them. The CDR3 is 14 amino acids. The CDR3 loop reads CSVETLAGVDEQFF. DNA for the CDR3: TGCAGCGTTGAGACGCTAGCCGGAGTTGATGAGCAGTTCTTC.

A few counts support this clone. V usage is TRBV29-1 and J usage is TRBJ1-2; 8 nucleotides agree with TRBD1. Germline CDR1 is SQVTM and CDR2 is ANQGSEA. V was pared by 4 bases and J by 1 base, with 5 bases of the junction left unmatched. The CDR3 is 14 residues long. This chain's CDR3 is CSVVGRGLNYGYTF. The CDR3 nucleotides are TGCAGCGTTGTCGGCAGGGGGCTTAACTATGGCTACACCTTC. The full variable domain, its missing parts supplied by reference TRBV29-1 and TRBJ1-2, is SAVISQKPSRDICQRGTSLTIQCQVDSQVTMMFWYRQQPGQSLTLIATANQGSEATYESGFVIDKFPISRPNLTFSTLTVSNMSPEDSSIYLCSVVGRGLNYGYTFGSGTRLTVV.

This clone was recorded many times. The V and J genes are TRBV5-1 and TRBJ2-1; D is unresolved. Trimming took 0 bases from V and 0 from J, leaving 1 base between them. The CDR3 spans 13 residues. Germline values: CDR1 SGHRS, CDR2 YFSETQ. This CDR3 is CASSLASYNEQFF. DNA for the CDR3: TGCGCCAGCAGCTTGGCCTCCTACAATGAGCAGTTCTTC. Full variable domain (rest looked up from reference TRBV5-1 and TRBJ2-1): KAGVTQTPRYLIKTRGQQVTLSCSPISGHRSVSWYQQTPGQGLQFLFEYFSETQRNKGNFPGRFSGRQFSNSRSEMNVSTLELGDSALYLCASSLASYNEQFFGPGTRLTVL.

This clone was seen more than once but under ten times. This chain connects TRBV2 to TRBJ1-1; 8 nucleotides match TRBD1. The CDR3 length is 14 residues. In germline, CDR1 is SNHLY, CDR2 FYNNEI. Trimming removed 9 bases from V and 1 base from J; junction bases left unmatched: 7. The CDR3 is CAREKGQGNTEAFF. The CDR3 coding sequence is TGTGCCAGGGAAAAAGGACAGGGGAACACTGAAGCTTTCTTT.

This clone was counted only a few times. This chain connects TRBV20-1 to TRBJ1-6; D not resolved. Germline V gene data show CDR1 as DFQATT and CDR2 as SNEGSKA (reference sequence). CDR3 length: 11 amino acids. V was clipped by 7 bases and J by 7 bases, with 8 bases between them. CDR3 nucleotide sequence: TGCAGTGTGAGGGAAAATTCACCCCTCCACTTT. Translating it yields CSVRENSPLHF.

The gene calls are TRBV4-3 and TRBJ2-7; 7 positions match TRBD1. The CDR3 consists of 15 residues. CDR1 LGHNA and CDR2 YSLEER come from the germline V gene. Germline trimming cut 0 bases from V and 2 bases from J; bases unmatched to any gene: 4. In DNA, the CDR3 is TGCGCCAGCAGCCAAGATTCCCAGGGGGCCTACGAGCAGTACTTC. Translating gives CASSQDSQGAYEQYF.

The V gene is TRBV7-6, the J gene TRBJ1-1, with D uncertain. The CDR3 consists of 13 residues. Deletions cut 8 bases from V and 0 bases from J, with 10 bases between. Germline V gives CDR1 SGHVS, CDR2 FNYEAQ. This CDR3 is CASSQTVNTEAFF. The CDR3 nucleotides read TGTGCCAGCTCACAGACGGTGAACACTGAAGCTTTCTTT.

This clone was observed a handful of times. The CDR3 loop reads CSASVGQEFF. CDR3 nucleotides: TGCAGTGCTAGTGTGGGACAGGAGTTCTTC. The genes are TRBV20-1 and TRBJ2-1, with 8 bases that match TRBD1. The junction had 3 bases not matched to a gene; V was cut back by 3 bases and J by 14 bases. Germline V lookup: CDR1 DFQATT, CDR2 SNEGSKA (reference sequence). The CDR3 has 10 residues.

This clone has a handful of counts. This chain joins TRBV29-1 and TRBJ2-1; TRBD1 aligns across 8 bases. CDR3 length equals 14 residues. The germline V gene encodes CDR1 SQVTM and CDR2 ANQGSEA. Trimming at V came to 5 bases and at J to 3 bases, leaving 6 bases not matched to a gene. The DNA for the CDR3 is TGCAGCGTTCTTACAGGGGGAGGCTACAATGAGCAGTTCTTC. Its translation is CSVLTGGGYNEQFF.

The chain has TRBV11-1 and TRBJ2-3; D may be TRBD2 (7 bases). Trimming left V 5 bases short and J 1 base short, with 19 bases between. Germline V lookup: CDR1 SGHAT, CDR2 FQDESV (reference sequence). The CDR3 runs 17 residues. The CDR3 DNA sequence: TGTGCCAGCAGCCAGGACGGTCGCGGGGGCCGCACAGATACGCAGTATTTT. Its protein is CASSQDGRGGRTDTQYF.

The rearrangement links TRBV5-1 to TRBJ2-5; 9 bases fit TRBD2. The junction had 8 bases not matched to a gene; V was cut back by 4 bases and J by 4 bases. Germline V gene data show CDR1 as SGHRS and CDR2 as YFSETQ. This CDR3 comprises 15 residues. The CDR3 DNA follows: TGCGCCAGCAGCGATGCCGGGACTAGCAGAGAGACCCAGTACTTC. This translates into CASSDAGTSRETQYF.

This clone was detected a few times. The chain is built from TRBV7-9 and TRBJ1-4; 7 nucleotides agree with TRBD1. Germline V lookup: CDR1 SEHNR, CDR2 FQNEAQ (reference sequence). The ends lost 5 bases at V and 4 bases at J; junction bases unmatched: 7. The CDR3 is 15 residues long. CDR3 nucleotide sequence: TGTGCCAGCAGCCGCGGGACAGCCATTAATGAAAAACTGTTTTTT. Amino acids: CASSRGTAINEKLFF.

The V call is TRBV7-2, the J call TRBJ2-1; tentatively, D is TRBD2 (7 bases). This CDR3 is built from 15 residues. The germline gives CDR1 SGHTA, CDR2 FQGNSA. Trimming removed 0 bases from V and 8 bases from J, with 14 bases in between. Here the CDR3 DNA reads TGTGCCAGCAGCTTAGCTGGGGGGGCCTCGTATGAGCAGTTCTTC. It is translated as CASSLAGGASYEQFF.

This sequence joins TRBV9 and TRBJ1-5, with a weak D call TRBD1 (6 bases). The CDR3 has 14 amino acids. Germline CDR1 is SGDLS and CDR2 is YYNGEE. With 3 bases removed from V and 5 bases from J, the gap between germline ends came to 12 bases. CDR3 sequence: CASSGHGGDQPQHF. As DNA, the CDR3 is TGTGCCAGCAGCGGCCACGGGGGCGATCAGCCCCAGCATTTT.

A few counts support this clone. V and J are TRBV27 and TRBJ2-5; D is unclear. Trimming pared 3 bases from V and 5 bases from J, leaving 16 bases between. CDR3 length: 15 amino acids. The germline V gene encodes CDR1 MNHEY and CDR2 SMNVEV (reference sequence). The CDR3 here is CASSLGAPLSETQYF. The DNA for the CDR3 is TGTGCCAGCAGTTTGGGCGCCCCTCTGTCGGAGACCCAGTACTTC.

The chain employs TRBV5-5 and TRBJ2-7, with unresolved D. V was shortened by 2 bases and J by 12 bases, with 18 bases between the two germline ends. The CDR3 has 13 residues. Looked up from germline, CDR1 is SGHKS and CDR2 is YYEKEE (reference sequence). The CDR3 sequence is CASSFGQAPSGYF. For the CDR3, the DNA is TGTGCCAGCAGCTTTGGCCAGGCCCCGTCGGGGTACTTC.

The gene calls are TRBV6-5 and TRBJ1-2, with 8 bases identical to TRBD1. Germline V CDR1 and CDR2: MNHEY, SVGAGI. The CDR3 loop spans 16 amino acids. The V gene end was trimmed by 4 bases and the J gene end by 4 bases; junction bases not matched to a gene: 11. CDR3 sequence (DNA): TGTGCCAGCAGTTCCTTTACCGGGACAGGCCTCTATGGCTACACCTTC. Its translation: CASSSFTGTGLYGYTF.

This clone came up a few times. The chain uses TRBV7-6 and TRBJ2-7, with D possibly matching TRBD1 (5 bases). In germline, CDR1 is SGHVS, CDR2 FNYEAQ. CDR3 length equals 13 residues. The V and J ends lost 0 bases and 5 bases respectively, with 8 bases between them. CDR3 nucleotides: TGTGCCAGCAGCTTAGCCCAGGACAACGAGCAGTACTTC. Its translation: CASSLAQDNEQYF.

The genes are TRBV11-2 and TRBJ2-3; TRBD2 matches 7 bases. The J segment lost 0 bases and the V segment lost 5 bases, leaving 11 bases of the junction unmatched. Germline V CDR1 and CDR2: SGHAT, FQNNGV. The CDR3 covers 17 residues. The CDR3 spells CASSPLLISGSTDTQYF. CDR3 DNA: TGTGCCAGCAGCCCCCTGTTAATTAGCGGGAGCACAGATACGCAGTATTTT.

This clone was seen a few times. The chain links TRBV4-2 to TRBJ2-5; TRBD2 matches at 8 bases. The CDR3 extends over 15 amino acids. CDR1 and CDR2 from the germline V gene are LGHNA and YNFKEQ. V was pared by 3 bases and J by 5 bases, with 8 bases of the junction left unmatched. The CDR3 bases are TGTGCCAGCAGCCAGGGTGGACTAGCCGGCGAGACCCAGTACTTC. It yields the protein CASSQGGLAGETQYF.

This rearrangement joins TRBV11-3 to TRBJ2-1; D may be TRBD2 (6 bases). V gave up 4 bases and J gave up 8 bases, with 18 bases separating them. CDR3 length: 15 residues. CDR1 and CDR2 from the germline V gene are SGHNT and YENEEA. CDR3 coding DNA: TGTGCCAGCAGCTCAACCGGGACTGAGAGCCATGAGCAGTTCTTC. This codes for CASSSTGTESHEQFF.